Given below is one T cell receptor beta chain in context. Its binding antigen is unknown. No quality values exist for individual bases; no much larger clone is one base distant. The library was made by the immunoSEQ multiplex PCR assay. A mixture of 60 forward primers for TCR Vbeta segments and 13 reverse primers for TCR Jbeta segments was used in the multiplex PCR. The CDR3 region of rearranged TCR beta genes was amplified from genomic DNA by a multiplex PCR assay. The amplified TCR beta libraries were sequenced on the Illumina HiSeq System as 87-base-pair reads. The paper's data handling went like this. Across the roughly 700 repertoires, a later analysis counted roughly 84 million unique TCR beta chains, about 10 million of which were shared by at least two donors. Raw reads were error-corrected and collapsed into unique sequences by a nearest-neighbor algorithm in which closely related sequences were merged to remove PCR and sequencing errors. To assign V, D and J gene segments, CDR3 sequences were aligned to IMGT reference sequences. For a sequence to be retained, at least a six-nucleotide match to both a V gene segment and a J gene segment was required. A rearrangement was called productive if the CDR3 had no stop codons and remained in frame with V and J, and every other rearrangement was called non-productive. CDR3 was defined by IMGT convention, running from the second conserved V-encoded cysteine to the conserved J-encoded phenylalanine. The earlier analysis of approximately 590 of the donors excluded any sequence lacking an unambiguous match to a single V gene segment. In an earlier analysis of 450 to 700 of the donors, V segments were called functional above 56.7% productive rearrangements and were called segregating when the between-donor standard deviation exceeded 5%. A statistical classification framework was built to diagnose cytomegalovirus status from the catalog of TCR beta chain sequences. In a later analysis, TCR nucleotide sequences were compared against IMGT/GENE-DB human TR gene sequences so that V and J genes could be assigned. The TCRdist pipeline was used in a later analysis to assign CDR3 sequences and most-parsimonious VDJ recombination scenarios. In a later analysis, each TCR beta chain was defined by its CDR3 amino acid sequence together with its V-gene family, and reads lacking a unique V-gene family were excluded. A later analysis removed 450 to 600 highly shared, low-generation-probability nucleotide sequences to deal with suspected cross-contamination and a sequencing artifact. For each public chain, a later analysis derived a clonal expansion index from normalized ranks of inferred template counts within each repertoire. In a later analysis, generation probabilities were computed with a VDJ recombination model fitted to out-of-frame rearrangements, and the resulting probabilities were checked against IGoR. In a later analysis, hypergeometric tests were used to score TCR-TCR, TCR-HLA and TCR-CMV co-occurrence, with a repertoire-size bias correction applied to TCR pairs. A later analysis estimated false discovery rates by permuting HLA or CMV assignments 20 times. A later analysis grouped co-occurring TCRs with DBSCAN, adding TCRdist sequence similarity when clustering within HLA-allele-positive subsets. Repertoires with fewer than 30,000 or more than 120,000 public chains were left out of co-occurrence clustering, as were five repertoires with anomalous nucleotide sharing. This immuneACCESS table, as held by TCRdb, lists in-frame sequences with V and J called but not all clones. Of the missing ones, under half trace to an unresolved V gene in checked studies; the others have no known cause. D and trimming were read from the DNA, whereas the V and J calls and clone size are those reported in that table. Within this sample are 150,000 to 170,000 clones, with 70% to 90% of them counted one time only. The ten biggest clones cover 5.5% to 6.5% of the sample.

In total, about 650 healthy bone marrow donors made up the cohort. All cohort members were sampled while nominally healthy, although unrecorded immune exposures were likely present. The donor was CMV seropositive and was included in the group of almost 300 seropositive cohort members. Every donor gave a peripheral blood sample, and the peripheral blood mononuclear cells from that sample were used for TCR beta sequencing. Genomic DNA was extracted from the blood cell samples with the Qiagen DNeasy Blood Extraction Kit. This specimen belongs to a study of cytomegalovirus exposure and HLA in healthy donors (dated by TCRdb to 2016 to 2017). Notes on the research overall: In an earlier analysis of about 560 of the donors, 250 to 350 Gb of sequence data and approximately 100 million unique TCR beta sequences from about 179 million T cells were reported. An early release covering roughly 640 HLA-typed donors comprised around 300 gigabases of sequencing data and 85 million or so unique TCR sequences. Of the roughly 430 genotyped donors, 81% fell in the genetic ancestry cluster associated with self-reported Caucasian donors. The aim of the study was to test whether cataloging public T cell receptors could identify signatures of past pathogen exposure. The study used immunosequencing to profile the T cell repertoires of under 700 subjects and linked those repertoires to cytomegalovirus serostatus. In addition to the first cohort of several hundred subjects, a separate validation cohort of 120 different subjects was used. The study combined high-throughput TCR immunosequencing, statistical association of individual TCRs with disease status, and machine learning to predict cytomegalovirus infection status. A later analysis re-examined previously published TCR beta repertoires from 600 to 700 donors and added high-resolution HLA genotyping to investigate patterns of TCR occurrence. Rather than drawing on any new phenotypic data, the later analysis identified candidate immune exposures from TCR beta sequences and the way those sequences occurred across donors. To decide whether each TCR beta V gene segment behaved as functional or pseudogenic, an earlier analysis of over 500 of the donors relied on high-throughput TCR beta sequencing. Donor age, sex, ethnicity and CMV serostatus were compiled alongside the repertoire data. In a later genetic analysis, genome-wide SNP genotypes for 398 of the 666 donors were used, and that subset was treated as a discovery cohort. Every discovery cohort repertoire had been produced on one sequencing platform. HLA typing covered class I and class II loci at four-digit resolution. The number of typed donors differed by locus: 629-630 for A, B, C, DRB1 and DQB1; approximately 520 for DQA1; around 610 for DPA1; and roughly 450 for DPB1. Several DR-DQ haplotypes were treated as single units for association and clustering because of strong linkage in the cohort. Among almost 400 genotyped donors of the cohort, an average of approximately 240,000 unique TCR beta nucleotide sequences were sequenced per donor, around a sixth of them non-productive.

Summary of the overall study and its limitations: CMV serostatus was the only immune exposure information available for the cohort. The cohort was sequenced for TCR beta chains only, and without alpha or paired-chain data the features that could be detected were limited. According to a later genetic analysis, donors in an Asian-associated ancestry cluster had fewer N-insertions in productive TCRs than the approximately 670-donor mean. In a later analysis, several top co-occurrence clusters were reported to appear linked to parvovirus B19, influenza, CMV and Epstein-Barr virus. It was suggested by the authors that the approach could potentially be generalized to other disease states and immunological phenotypes. Because HLA typing was unavailable for some donors at each locus, only the typed subset was used in association tests. In a later analysis, some 18,000 TCR beta sequences were associated with specific HLA alleles at a false discovery rate of 0.05. In an earlier analysis of approximately 600 of the donors, most TCR beta V segments were observed in productive rearrangements about 87% or about 30% of the time, broadly matching IMGT annotations. Three of the identified cytomegalovirus-associated TCR beta chains were confirmed in vitro to be specific for cytomegalovirus antigens. Because counts were too low, around 18 rarely observed V segments, including chromosome 9 orphons, were left out of the earlier analysis of a few hundred of the donors. A further reported finding was that TCR beta sequences accurately predicted the HLA-A and HLA-B alleles for most subjects in the first cohort. In both the original and validation cohorts, the classifier was reported to diagnose cytomegalovirus status with high specificity and sensitivity. The study gave a list of about 160 TCR beta chains associated with cytomegalovirus. In a later analysis, TCR association rates were found to vary across HLA loci, with the most associated TCRs seen for DRB1 alleles and the fewest for HLA-C alleles. A later analysis found that HLA-associated TCR beta chains were more clonally expanded and had lower generation probabilities than equally common non-associated chains. The presence/absence analyses assumed that sequencing depth was roughly uniform across donors, and that assumption may not be true. Linkage disequilibrium might explain the correlated functional status among segregating V segments, but an unknown experimental factor could not be excluded. In a later genetic analysis, a missense DCLRE1C variant was associated with V-gene and J-gene trimming of TCR beta chains, and the association was replicated in an independent cohort. Most TCR sequences were observed very rarely across donors, whereas some public TCRs were present in many individuals. Strong co-occurrence of HLA alleles, especially DR and DQ, made assigning TCR associations to individual alleles difficult. A cluster of highly shared sequence variants was judged likely to be a technical artifact of the sequencing pipeline. Most CMV-associated TCR beta chains appeared to be HLA-restricted in a later analysis, and the HLA associations seemed to be driven largely by CMV exposure.

Sequenced material: PBMCs. This clonotype was obtained from a woman aged 40 to 50 in good health and CMV-seropositive.

The CDR3 reads as follows: CASSLGTGGETQYF. The nucleotides are TGTGCCAGCAGCTTAGGTACAGGGGGGGAGACCCAGTACTTC. This sequence uses TRBV7-2 and TRBJ2-5, with 8 central nucleotides matching TRBD1. The cysteine opens and the phenylalanine closes a CDR3 of 14 amino acids. The read is trimmed to its CDR3 DNA, 42 bases read in frame from base 1. CDR1 SGHTA and CDR2 FQGNSA were looked up in the germline V gene. Germline trimming amounts to 1 base on V and 5 bases on J, with 3 as the count of junction bases outside the gene matches.